Listed below are T cell receptor beta chains from one sample, sequenced in a study of cytomegalovirus exposure and HLA in healthy donors. Repertoires were generated with immunoSEQ multiplex PCR, while TCRdb's copy carries only in-frame clones and drops some. The table includes about 73,000 clones, around 90% detected once. The sequenced sample was PBMCs. Receptor source: a woman aged 18-29 years in good health and CMV-seropositive. CDR3s include the opening cysteine and the closing phenylalanine or tryptophan. D genes are given only for firm matches. Clone size is shown for a subset of rows, as once, few, many or a class of expanded clone.

>TRBV30|.|14|TRBD2|TRBJ2-5
TGTGCCTGCACCTGTGGGGGGGATCAAGAGACCCAGTACTTC
CACTCGGDQETQYF
>TRBV6-6|.|12|.|TRBJ1-2
TGTGCCAGCAGTACACAGAACTATGGCTACACCTTC
CASSTQNYGYTF
>TRBV5-6|.|13|.|TRBJ1-1
TGTGCCAGCAGCTCCCAGGGAAACACTGAAGCTTTCTTT
CASSSQGNTEAFF
>TRBV6-5|.|15|.|TRBJ2-7
TGTGCCAGCAGTTATACCCAGTCCCCATTAAGAGAGCAGTACTTC
CASSYTQSPLREQYF
>TRBV7-2|once|15|.|TRBJ2-1
TGTGCCAGCAGCTTCCCCTCGGGGATCCACAATGAGCAGTTCTTC
CASSFPSGIHNEQFF
>TRBV2|medium-sized|18|TRBD2|TRBJ2-7
TGTGCCAGCAGTGAATTCGAGGGTAGCGGGGGGACCTCCTACGAGCAGTACTTC
CASSEFEGSGGTSYEQYF
>TRBV27|.|17|TRBD2|TRBJ2-1
TGTGCCAGCAGTCCACCGGGACTAGCGGCCGGCTACAATGAGCAGTTCTTC
CASSPPGLAAGYNEQFF
>TRBV27|.|14|.|TRBJ1-5
TGTGCCAGCAGCCCAGACAGTTCCAATCAGCCCCAGCATTTT
CASSPDSSNQPQHF
>TRBV6-6|.|15|.|TRBJ2-3
TGTGCCAGCAGTTACGGCGGAATCTCAACAGATACGCAGTATTTT
CASSYGGISTDTQYF
>TRBV30|.|15|.|TRBJ2-7
TGTGCCTGGAGTGTACGTCGAGGATTCGCCTACGAGCAGTACTTC
CAWSVRRGFAYEQYF
>TRBV11-2|.|14|TRBD1|TRBJ2-2
TGTGCCAGCAGGCGACAGGGGGACACCGGGGAGCTGTTTTTT
CASRRQGDTGELFF
>TRBV6-5|once|14|.|TRBJ1-2
TGTGCCAGCAGACCCGGAACAGACAACTATGGCTACACCTTC
CASRPGTDNYGYTF
>TRBV4-2|.|16|.|TRBJ1-6
TGTGCCAGCAGCCCTGAACGGGGGGGGGATAATTCACCCCTCCACTTT
CASSPERGGDNSPLHF
>TRBV6-1|.|12|.|TRBJ2-7
TGTGCCCACGGGCAGGGGGAGGACGAGCAGTACTTC
CAHGQGEDEQYF
>TRBV4-1|.|18|.|TRBJ2-4
TGCGCCAGCAGCCAAGATCCAGGCAACCCCCTTGCCAAAAACATTCAGTACTTC
CASSQDPGNPLAKNIQYF
>TRBV10-2|.|11|.|TRBJ1-2
TGCGCCAGCAGTGCCTCAGATGGCTACACCTTC
CASSASDGYTF
>TRBV20-1|.|9|.|TRBJ1-1
TGCAGAGTAGGGACAGAAGCTTTCTTT
CRVGTEAFF
>TRBV27|.|14|TRBD2|TRBJ2-1
TGTGCCAGCAGTGTGCGGAGCGGGGGCAATGAGCAGTTCTTC
CASSVRSGGNEQFF
>TRBV18|.|13|.|TRBJ2-1
TGTGCCAGCTCACCACCCGGGGATACGGAGCAGTTCTTC
CASSPPGDTEQFF
>TRBV7-9|.|16|.|TRBJ1-4
TGTGCCAGCAGCGTACCCTGGGGACAAGGAAATGAAAAACTGTTTTTT
CASSVPWGQGNEKLFF
>TRBV27|.|15|.|TRBJ2-7
TGTGCCAGCAGTCCGTATCCAGGGGATCTCTACGAGCAGTACTTC
CASSPYPGDLYEQYF
>TRBV6-6|.|13|.|TRBJ1-4
TGTGCCAGCAGTTCTGTAATTAATGAAAAACTGTTTTTT
CASSSVINEKLFF
>TRBV27|.|16|.|TRBJ2-1
TGTGCCAGCAGTTTTAAGGGGTTTGTAGGGGTCGGTGAGCAGTTCTTC
CASSFKGFVGVGEQFF
>TRBV2|.|15|TRBD2|TRBJ2-7
TGTGCCAGCAGTGAAAGACTAGCGGGGACCTACGAGCAGTACTTC
CASSERLAGTYEQYF
>TRBV10-3|.|14|TRBD2|TRBJ2-5
TGTGCCATCAGGGGGACTAGCGGGGAAGAGACCCAGTACTTC
CAIRGTSGEETQYF
>TRBV27|.|15|TRBD2|TRBJ2-7
TGTGCCAGCAGTCCGATAGCGGGAGGGCCCTACGAGCAGTACTTC
CASSPIAGGPYEQYF
>TRBV11-2|.|13|.|TRBJ2-6
TGTGCCAGCATAGGGGCCGGGGCCAACGTCCTGACTTTC
CASIGAGANVLTF
>TRBV6-4|.|16|TRBD2|TRBJ2-1
TGTGCCAGCAGTGAGCTAGGGACTAGCGGGAGCCATGAGCAGTTCTTC
CASSELGTSGSHEQFF
>TRBV11-2|.|15|.|TRBJ2-3
TGTGCCAGCAGTGGAGGTCGGAGTGTGCCAGATACGCAGTATTTT
CASSGGRSVPDTQYF
>TRBV27|.|16|TRBD1|TRBJ2-7
TGTGCCAGCAGTTCGCGATCGGGACAGTTCTTCTACGAGCAGTACTTC
CASSSRSGQFFYEQYF
>TRBV9|few|15|.|TRBJ1-6
TGTGCCAGCAGCGTAGACCCAGCGGATAATTCACCCCTCCACTTT
CASSVDPADNSPLHF